Shown below are 22 T cell receptor beta chains from a single sample sequenced in a study of cytomegalovirus exposure and HLA in healthy donors (dated by TCRdb to 2016 to 2017). Libraries came from the immunoSEQ multiplex PCR assay. TCRdb's version of the immuneACCESS table is confined to in-frame rearrangements and falls short of the full clone set. An unresolved V gene accounts for under half of the shortfall where checked; the remainder is of unknown origin. The sample table holds more than 110,000 clones, of which 85% to 95% were seen once. The ten largest clones add up to 1.5% to 2% of the sample. Sequenced material: PBMCs. These receptor sequences come from a man aged 18-30 years in good health and CMV-seropositive.

CDR3 residues: CASSVRTGGEAFF. CDR3 bases: TGTGCCAGTAGTGTGAGGACAGGGGGCGAAGCTTTCTTT. V gene TRBV19 combines with J gene TRBJ1-1; 11 nucleotides line up with TRBD1. Germline values: CDR1 LNHDA, CDR2 SQIVND (reference sequence). V trimming: 5 bases; J trimming: 8 bases; junction bases outside the gene matches: 4. This CDR3 region has 13 residues.

The chain carries TRBV28 and TRBJ1-1; 7 bases are shared with TRBD1. From germline, CDR1 is MDHEN and CDR2 SYDVKM. V gave up 6 bases and J gave up 10 bases; unmatched junction bases: 23. The CDR3 has 17 amino acids. The DNA of the CDR3 is TGTGCCAGCAGCCTAGGCGGAGGGGGCTCCCCTTTTGTAGGAGCTTTCTTT. As protein: CASSLGGGGSPFVGAFF.

This chain links TRBV14 with TRBJ2-7, with 11 bases lining up with TRBD2. The CDR3 consists of 20 residues. With 0 bases clipped from V and 5 bases from J, the junction kept 18 bases outside the gene matches. The germline V gene encodes CDR1 SGHDN and CDR2 FVKESK. This chain's CDR3 is CASSQDLTLAGGLGGNEQYF. DNA of the CDR3: TGTGCCAGCAGCCAAGACCTCACCCTAGCGGGAGGCCTGGGGGGGAACGAGCAGTACTTC. The whole variable domain, remainder taken from reference TRBV14 and TRBJ2-7, is EAGVTQFPSHSVIEKGQTVTLRCDPISGHDNLYWYRRVMGKEIKFLLHFVKESKQDESGMPNNRFLAERTGGTYSTLKVQPAELEDSGVYFCASSQDLTLAGGLGGNEQYFGPGTRLTVT.

The V gene is TRBV11-3, the J gene TRBJ2-7, with a tentative D call TRBD2 (6 bases). The CDR3 contains 13 residues. CDR1 SGHNT and CDR2 YENEEA come from the germline V gene. The ends were cut back, 1 base at V and 6 bases at J, with 10 bases in the middle. CDR3 loop: CASSLGRGREQYF. CDR3 nucleotide sequence: TGTGCCAGCAGCTTAGGGAGGGGCCGCGAGCAGTACTTC.

The CDR3 is CASSYLGQAIVEQYF. DNA for the CDR3: TGTGCCAGCAGTTACTTGGGGCAGGCGATTGTTGAGCAGTACTTC. The chain joins TRBV6-5 to TRBJ2-7, with D maybe TRBD1 (5 bases). Trimming pared 1 base from V and 7 bases from J, leaving 17 bases between. This CDR3 has 15 residues. Looked up from germline, CDR1 is MNHEY and CDR2 is SVGAGI.

The chain employs TRBV7-8 and TRBJ2-1; D is perhaps TRBD1 (5 bases). This CDR3 comprises 15 residues. CDR1 and CDR2 from the germline V gene are SGHVS and FQNEAQ. V was clipped by 4 bases and J by 4 bases, with 14 bases between them. CDR3 amino acids: CASSYRQANYNEQFF. CDR3 nucleotide sequence: TGTGCCAGCAGCTACAGGCAAGCCAATTACAATGAGCAGTTCTTC.

This chain connects TRBV29-1 to TRBJ2-1, with TRBD2 identical over 7 bases. The germline CDR1 and CDR2 sequences are SQVTM and ANQGSEA. The CDR3 has 14 amino acids. V shed 6 bases, J shed 7 bases, and the junction held 12 bases outside the gene matches. CDR3 coding DNA: TGCAGCGTCCGAGGGCTAGCGGAGATGAATGAGCAGTTCTTC. This translates into CSVRGLAEMNEQFF.

The J gene is TRBJ2-7, the V gene TRBV2, with TRBD1 identical over 8 bases. Germline V lookup: CDR1 SNHLY, CDR2 FYNNEI. This CDR3 has 15 amino acids. The junction had 4 bases not matched to a gene; V was cut back by 3 bases and J by 0 bases. The CDR3 protein is CASSDTGGISYEQYF. The CDR3 coding sequence is TGTGCCAGCAGTGACACAGGGGGTATCTCCTACGAGCAGTACTTC.

V usage is TRBV5-1 and J usage is TRBJ1-1, with D tentatively TRBD1 (5 bases). CDR3 size: 11 residues. Germline V gene sequence: CDR1 SGHRS, CDR2 YFSETQ. V shed 2 bases and J shed 6 bases, with 5 bases lying between them. CDR3 residues: CASSFRAEAFF. The DNA of the CDR3 is TGCGCCAGCAGCTTCAGGGCTGAAGCTTTCTTT.

This chain links TRBV18 with TRBJ2-1, with D perhaps TRBD2 (5 bases). The CDR3 covers 17 residues. V gave up 0 bases and J gave up 1 base, with 13 bases separating them. The V gene's germline CDR1 is KGHSH and CDR2 LQKENI. DNA of the CDR3: TGTGCCAGCTCACCACCGCGGGCGCACTTATCCTACAATGAGCAGTTCTTC. Its protein is CASSPPRAHLSYNEQFF. Together with reference TRBV18 and TRBJ2-1, the CDR3 gives the full variable domain: NAGVMQNPRHLVRRRGQEARLRCSPMKGHSHVYWYRQLPEEGLKFMVYLQKENIIDESGMPKERFSAEFPKEGPSILRIQQVVRGDSAAYFCASSPPRAHLSYNEQFFGPGTRLTVL.

This clone came up once. The J gene is TRBJ2-1, the V gene TRBV28, with 8 bases lining up with TRBD1. Germline CDR1 reads MDHEN; CDR2 reads SYDVKM. V lost 9 bases to trimming and J lost 5 bases; unmatched junction nucleotides: 12. CDR3 length: 15 residues. CDR3 nucleotides: TGTGCCAGTACTCCGGGACAGGCGATAAACAATGAGCAGTTCTTC. It translates to CASTPGQAINNEQFF.

The CDR3 loop is CAWTSRGEGEAFF. The CDR3 DNA reads as TGTGCCTGGACCTCAAGGGGCGAAGGAGAAGCTTTCTTT. The chain has TRBV30 and TRBJ1-1, with D possibly TRBD1 on 5 matching bases. Trimming took off 4 bases at V and 8 bases at J, with 17 bases between the two ends. Germline values: CDR1 GTSNPN, CDR2 SVGIG (reference sequence). There are 13 residues in the CDR3.

This clone turned up a few times. CDR3 residues: CAWGAGGDYGYTF. In DNA, the CDR3 is TGTGCCTGGGGGGCAGGCGGGGACTATGGCTACACCTTC. V gene TRBV30 combines with J gene TRBJ1-2, with D maybe TRBD1 (5 bases). CDR3 length: 13 amino acids. CDR1 and CDR2 (germline): GTSNPN, SVGIG (reference sequence). The V gene lost 5 bases and the J gene lost 3 bases, with 13 bases spanning the gap.

The chain is built from TRBV15 and TRBJ2-5, with 8 bases matching TRBD2. The CDR3 extends over 15 amino acids. CDR1 is LNHNV, CDR2 YYDKDF, per germline (reference sequence). J gave up 5 bases and V 0 bases, and 5 bases lay outside the gene matches. The CDR3 DNA sequence: TGTGCCACCAGCAGAGATAGGACTAGCCGCGAGACCCAGTACTTC. This encodes CATSRDRTSRETQYF. The whole variable domain, filled in from reference TRBV15 and TRBJ2-5, reads DAMVIQNPRYQVTQFGKPVTLSCSQTLNHNVMYWYQQKSSQAPKLLFHYYDKDFNNEADTPDNFQSRRPNTSFCFLDIRSPGLGDTAMYLCATSRDRTSRETQYFGPGTRLLVL.

V is TRBV28 and J is TRBJ1-4; possibly TRBD1 for D (6 bases). The germline V gene encodes CDR1 MDHEN and CDR2 SYDVKM. The CDR3 spans 15 residues. V was clipped by 5 bases and J by 7 bases, with 17 bases between them. CDR3 sequence reads: CASSPAGDGVEKLFF. CDR3 DNA: TGTGCCAGCAGTCCAGCAGGGGACGGGGTTGAAAAACTGTTTTTT.

This clone occurred once. The J gene is TRBJ1-1, the V gene TRBV11-2, with D uncertain. The CDR3 covers 16 residues. Trimming left V 5 bases short and J 7 bases short, with 23 bases between. Germline CDR1 is SGHAT and CDR2 is FQNNGV. For the CDR3, the DNA is TGTGCCAGCAGCCCAAACACACCCTGGCCTCACAGTGAAGCTTTCTTT. It encodes CASSPNTPWPHSEAFF.

The rearrangement uses TRBV11-2 and TRBJ1-6; D unclear. This CDR3 spans 15 amino acids. CDR1 is SGHAT, CDR2 FQNNGV, per germline. V was shortened by 0 bases and J by 7 bases, with 10 bases between the two germline ends. CDR3 bases: TGTGCCAGCAGCTTAGATGGATCGGGGAATTCACCCCTCCACTTT. Translated: CASSLDGSGNSPLHF.

This clone was seen once. The chain couples TRBV28 to TRBJ2-7; TRBD1 matches 8 bases. CDR1 is MDHEN and CDR2 is SYDVKM in the germline V gene. The CDR3 has 15 amino acids. V lost 5 bases, J lost 1 base, and 7 bases stayed unmatched. In nucleotides, the CDR3 is TGTGCCAGCAGTCCGTGGACAGGGCTTTCCTACGAGCAGTACTTC. The encoded protein is CASSPWTGLSYEQYF.

V usage is TRBV13 and J usage is TRBJ2-7, with TRBD2 matching 10 bases. The V gene's germline CDR1 is PRHDT and CDR2 FYEKMQ (reference sequence). The CDR3 is 20 residues long. With V trimmed by 5 bases and J by 2 bases, 21 bases remained unmatched. CDR3 sequence: CASSQFRVGLAPNNPYEQYF. The CDR3 DNA reads TGTGCCAGCAGCCAATTCCGGGTGGGACTAGCGCCGAATAATCCCTACGAGCAGTACTTC.

The rearrangement links TRBV6-6 to TRBJ1-5, with 7 bases aligning to TRBD1. Per the germline V gene, CDR1 is MNHNY and CDR2 is SVGAGI (reference sequence). The CDR3 contains 13 residues. The trim removed 6 bases at V and 6 bases at J, leaving 5 bases unmatched. The CDR3 loop is CASSYRGSQPQHF. As DNA, the CDR3 is TGTGCCAGCAGCTACAGGGGCAGTCAGCCCCAGCATTTT.

This clone was recorded once. The rearrangement joins TRBV7-2 to TRBJ2-3; TRBD2 might be the D (5 bases). There are 13 residues in the CDR3. V was cut by 0 bases and J by 7 bases, with 8 bases left in between. Germline V gene data show CDR1 as SGHTA and CDR2 as FQGNSA. DNA for the CDR3: TGTGCCAGCAGCTTAGCGGACTTAAATACGCAGTATTTT. It specifies CASSLADLNTQYF.

The chain has TRBV5-6 and TRBJ2-7, with TRBD1 as a possible D gene (6 bases). This CDR3 is built from 15 residues. In germline, CDR1 is SGHDT, CDR2 YYEEEE. Trimming removed 3 bases from V and 3 bases from J, with 16 bases in between. This CDR3 reads CASSSRRGEGYEQYF. The CDR3 DNA is TGTGCCAGCAGCTCCCGCAGGGGCGAAGGCTACGAGCAGTACTTC.